These 9 T cell receptor beta chains originate from one sample sequenced in a study of T cell responses to AZD1222 COVID-19 vaccine. The table came from immunoSEQ multiplex PCR; TCRdb's copy has only in-frame clones and leaves some out. The sample shows 85,000 to 110,000 clones, about nine tenths of them seen only once. The source was peripheral blood, collected on day 0 of AZD1222 vaccination. The receptors stem from an adult in good health.

The rearrangement uses TRBV2 and TRBJ1-6; D gene uncertain. The CDR3 covers 16 residues. From germline, CDR1 is SNHLY and CDR2 FYNNEI. Trimming shortened V by 5 bases and J by 6 bases, and 17 bases separated the two germline ends. The CDR3 sequence: CASSPPWGGRNSPLHF. The DNA for the CDR3 is TGTGCCAGCAGTCCTCCCTGGGGAGGGCGTAATTCACCCCTCCACTTT.

The chain has TRBV6-5 and TRBJ1-2; D is uncertain. Germline CDR1 and CDR2: MNHEY and SVGAGI. Between the trimmed V and J ends, which lost 0 bases and 4 bases, there was a span of 6 bases. This CDR3 comprises 13 residues. The CDR3 loop reads CASSYSRSYGYTF. In DNA, the CDR3 is TGTGCCAGCAGTTACTCGAGGAGCTATGGCTACACCTTC.

The chain links TRBV25-1 to TRBJ2-7, with 8 positions matching TRBD1. Germline V gene lookup returns CDR1 MGHDK and CDR2 SYGVNS. V lost 3 bases to trimming and J lost 3 bases; unmatched junction nucleotides: 4. The CDR3 runs to 14 residues. The CDR3 DNA follows: TGTGCCAGCAGTGACACCGGACAGGGCTACGAGCAGTACTTC. This translates into CASSDTGQGYEQYF.

The chain employs TRBV11-3 and TRBJ2-2; 8 bases fit TRBD1. Germline CDR1 is SGHNT and CDR2 is YENEEA. J was trimmed by 6 bases and V by 1 base; bases with no gene match: 4. The CDR3 contains 15 residues. The CDR3 nucleotides read TGTGCCAGCAGCTTAGGAGGGGACAGGTCCGGGGAGCTGTTTTTT. It is translated as CASSLGGDRSGELFF.

This rearrangement joins TRBV4-2 to TRBJ2-2; D is ambiguous. V was pared by 0 bases and J by 7 bases, with 3 bases between. The CDR3 extends over 12 amino acids. Germline CDR1 is LGHNA and CDR2 is YNFKEQ. As DNA, the CDR3 is TGTGCCAGCAGCCAAGATGACGGGGAGCTGTTTTTT. Protein: CASSQDDGELFF.

By share, this clone counts as medium-sized. The chain joins TRBV6-2 or TRBV6-3 to TRBJ2-6, with 8 positions matching TRBD2. The CDR3 runs 14 residues. CDR1 and CDR2 (germline): MNHEY, SVGEGT. V gave up 5 bases and J gave up 3 bases; unmatched junction bases: 0. CDR3 bases: TGTGCCAGCAGTAGCGGGGGTGGGGCCAACGTCCTGACTTTC. Translating gives CASSSGGGANVLTF.

The rearrangement links TRBV7-8 to TRBJ1-1, with a weak D call TRBD1 (5 bases). Trimming removed 5 bases at V and 1 base at J, with 14 bases between. This CDR3 comprises 15 residues. The germline CDR1 and CDR2 sequences are SGHVS and FQNEAQ. This chain's CDR3 is CASSRTGGENTEAFF. The DNA of the CDR3 is TGTGCCAGCAGCAGAACCGGGGGGGAGAACACTGAAGCTTTCTTT.

The chain couples TRBV6-5 to TRBJ2-7; 11 nucleotides line up with TRBD1. CDR1 MNHEY and CDR2 SVGAGI come from the germline V gene. The CDR3 extends over 16 amino acids. V lost 4 bases, J lost 1 base, and 6 bases stayed unmatched. CDR3 sequence: CASSSTGTGGSYEQYF. In DNA, the CDR3 is TGTGCCAGCAGTTCCACCGGGACAGGGGGATCCTACGAGCAGTACTTC.

The chain joins TRBV5-6 to TRBJ2-1, with no clear D. The length of the CDR3 is 12 residues. Trimming took off 2 bases at V and 9 bases at J, with 9 bases between the two ends. Germline CDR1 reads SGHDT; CDR2 reads YYEEEE. This CDR3 reads CASSFRSREQFF. In nucleotides, the CDR3 is TGTGCCAGCAGCTTCCGGAGTCGTGAGCAGTTCTTC. Variable domain in full (rest from reference TRBV5-6 and TRBJ2-1): DAGVTQSPTHLIKTRGQQVTLRCSPKSGHDTVSWYQQALGQGPQFIFQYYEEEERQRGNFPDRFSGHQFPNYSSELNVNALLLGDSALYLCASSFRSREQFFGPGTRLTVL.